The next 29 T cell receptor beta chains were all read from a single sample in a study of blood T cell repertoires in COVID-19. Produced via immunoSEQ multiplex PCR; TCRdb's table is partial and in-frame only. The sample shows approximately 92,000 clones, just over 85% of them seen only once. The sample was peripheral blood. The receptor set was obtained from an older woman in a cohort sampled during active or convalescent COVID-19.

V is TRBV3-1 (or the pseudogene TRBV3-2) and J is TRBJ2-1; 9 nucleotides align to TRBD2. With V trimmed by 8 bases and J by 9 bases, 8 bases remained unmatched. The CDR3 covers 13 residues. CDR1 and CDR2 from the germline V gene are LGHDT and YNNKEL (reference sequence). Written as DNA, the CDR3 is TGTGCCAGCTCGGTAGCGGGAGTGGGTGAGCAGTTCTTC. It encodes CASSVAGVGEQFF.

This clone was seen a handful of times. The J gene is TRBJ2-2, the V gene TRBV2; D perhaps matches TRBD1 (7 bases). The CDR3 runs to 14 residues. Germline V gives CDR1 SNHLY, CDR2 FYNNEI. V dropped 4 bases and J dropped 4 bases, with 10 bases sitting between them. DNA of the CDR3: TGTGCCAGCAGTGGCGGGACAGCCACCGGGGAGCTGTTTTTT. Its translation is CASSGGTATGELFF.

V is TRBV6-6 and J is TRBJ2-7, with 12 bases matching TRBD1. Unmatched junction bases numbered 8, after V lost 5 bases and J lost 6 bases. The CDR3 loop spans 15 amino acids. Germline V lookup: CDR1 MNHNY, CDR2 SVGAGI (reference sequence). CDR3 protein: CASSGTGGSLGEQYF. CDR3 nucleotides: TGTGCCAGCAGTGGGACAGGGGGCTCACTGGGCGAGCAGTACTTC.

A single count supports this clone. CDR3 sequence: CAIRGEGVEKLFF. CDR3 DNA sequence: TGTGCCATCAGGGGAGAGGGGGTTGAAAAACTGTTTTTT. The rearrangement joins TRBV10-3 to TRBJ1-4; D may be TRBD1 (6 bases). V was cut by 6 bases and J by 7 bases, with 12 bases left in between. The CDR3 runs 13 residues. Germline assignment: CDR1 ENHRY and CDR2 SYGVKD.

The chain joins TRBV29-1 to TRBJ1-1; a possible D gene is TRBD1 (5 bases). Germline CDR1 is SQVTM and CDR2 is ANQGSEA. V was trimmed by 7 bases and J by 5 bases, leaving 11 bases between them. The CDR3 extends over 11 amino acids. For the CDR3, the DNA is TGCAGCGCCCGGGGGGATACTGAAGCTTTCTTT. Encoded protein: CSARGDTEAFF. Together with reference TRBV29-1 and TRBJ1-1, the CDR3 gives the full variable domain: SAVISQKPSRDICQRGTSLTIQCQVDSQVTMMFWYRQQPGQSLTLIATANQGSEATYESGFVIDKFPISRPNLTFSTLTVSNMSPEDSSIYLCSARGDTEAFFGQGTRLTVV.

The rearrangement joins TRBV3-1 (or the pseudogene TRBV3-2) to TRBJ1-6, with D possibly TRBD1 on 5 matching bases. Germline V CDR1 and CDR2: LGHDT, YNNKEL (reference sequence). CDR3 size: 17 residues. Trimming pared 1 base from V and 1 base from J, leaving 11 bases between. CDR3 in DNA: TGTGCCAGCAGCCAAGGAGCGGGGGGTTCCTATAATTCACCCCTCCACTTT. Translating it yields CASSQGAGGSYNSPLHF.

The V call is TRBV7-8, the J call TRBJ1-5; no definite D call. The germline V gene encodes CDR1 SGHVS and CDR2 FQNEAQ. The V end was cut by 5 bases, the J end by 7 bases, with 9 bases between. CDR3 length equals 12 residues. This CDR3 reads CASSPSGQPQHF. Here the CDR3 DNA reads TGTGCCAGCAGCCCCTCGGGGCAGCCCCAGCATTTT.

V usage is TRBV10-3 and J usage is TRBJ1-2, with TRBD1 identical over 10 bases. CDR3 length equals 15 residues. Germline lookup yields CDR1 ENHRY and CDR2 SYGVKD. The V segment lost 2 bases and the J segment 7 bases; nucleotides outside the gene matches: 7. DNA for the CDR3: TGTGCCATCAGTGAGCCGGGACAGGGGCAAAGTGGCTACACCTTC. Encoded protein: CAISEPGQGQSGYTF.

The chain recombines TRBV12-5 with TRBJ2-7; D not certain. V dropped 6 bases and J dropped 2 bases, with 8 bases sitting between them. The CDR3 loop spans 12 amino acids. Per germline, CDR1 LGHNT and CDR2 FRNRAP. The CDR3 DNA reads as TGTGCTAGTGGCCCAGTTGCCTACGAGCAGTACTTC. Translating it yields CASGPVAYEQYF.

The V call is TRBV18, the J call TRBJ2-7; unclear D gene. Germline V lookup: CDR1 KGHSH, CDR2 LQKENI. Trimming stripped 3 bases from V and 3 bases from J, with 9 bases between. There are 13 residues in the CDR3. The CDR3 is CASSPAAGYEQYF. DNA for the CDR3: TGTGCCAGCTCACCCGCCGCCGGCTACGAGCAGTACTTC.

CDR3 nucleotides: TGTGCCAGCTCCCCATCCGGAGGGGTTAGCAATCAGCCCCAGCATTTT. Protein product: CASSPSGGVSNQPQHF. V usage is TRBV18 and J usage is TRBJ1-5; D may be TRBD1 (5 bases). Germline V gene sequence: CDR1 KGHSH, CDR2 LQKENI. The CDR3 totals 16 residues. The V and J ends lost 6 bases and 0 bases respectively, with 15 bases between them.

The chain joins TRBV7-9 to TRBJ2-2, with 9 bases lining up with TRBD2. Germline trimming cut 4 bases from V and 0 bases from J; bases unmatched to any gene: 9. The CDR3 covers 18 residues. Germline-derived CDR1 and CDR2 are SEHNR and FQNEAQ (reference sequence). The CDR3 sequence: CASSSRGRLAANTGELFF. The CDR3 DNA sequence: TGTGCCAGCAGCTCCCGGGGGAGACTAGCGGCGAACACCGGGGAGCTGTTTTTT.

V and J are TRBV18 and TRBJ1-5; weak D call: TRBD1 (5 bases). V was trimmed by 3 bases and J by 7 bases, leaving 10 bases between them. Germline CDR1 is KGHSH and CDR2 is LQKENI. The CDR3 is made up of 13 amino acids. CDR3 DNA sequence: TGTGCCAGCTCACCCGGGACTGAACAGCCCCAGCATTTT. Protein: CASSPGTEQPQHF. The variable domain in full, with the rest retrieved from reference TRBV18 and TRBJ1-5, is NAGVMQNPRHLVRRRGQEARLRCSPMKGHSHVYWYRQLPEEGLKFMVYLQKENIIDESGMPKERFSAEFPKEGPSILRIQQVVRGDSAAYFCASSPGTEQPQHFGDGTRLSIL.

The J gene is TRBJ2-5, the V gene TRBV4-1, with TRBD1 identical over 7 bases. The CDR3 spans 15 residues. Looked up from germline, CDR1 is MGHRA and CDR2 is YSYEKL. The V gene end was trimmed by 0 bases and the J gene end by 5 bases; junction bases not matched to a gene: 6. This CDR3 reads CASSQEPGGWETQYF. CDR3 sequence (DNA): TGCGCCAGCAGCCAAGAACCAGGGGGTTGGGAGACCCAGTACTTC.

This chain joins TRBV2 and TRBJ1-2; 9 bases line up with TRBD1. The junction had 9 bases not matched to a gene; V was cut back by 5 bases and J by 8 bases. CDR1 SNHLY and CDR2 FYNNEI come from the germline V gene. The CDR3 is made up of 14 amino acids. CDR3 sequence reads: CASSRTGGSLGYTF. In DNA form, the CDR3 reads TGTGCCAGCAGTAGAACAGGGGGCTCCTTAGGCTACACCTTC.

The chain recombines TRBV19 with TRBJ1-1, with 9 bases that match TRBD1. CDR3 length: 13 amino acids. CDR1 is LNHDA and CDR2 is SQIVND in the germline V gene (reference sequence). The junction had 6 bases not matched to a gene; V was cut back by 3 bases and J by 10 bases. The CDR3 DNA is TGTGCCAGTAGTATTGTTCGACAGGGGGTAGCTTTCTTT. Encoded protein: CASSIVRQGVAFF.

The DNA of the CDR3 is TGTGCCGGGGGCACGAACGTTCTGGAAAACACCATATATTTT. This codes for CAGGTNVLENTIYF. V and J are TRBV21-1 and TRBJ1-3; the D call in the table, TRBD1, was not verified against the DNA. TRBV21-1 is a known pseudogene. The length of the CDR3 is 14 residues.

The chain employs TRBV5-1 and TRBJ2-5; 8 bases agree with TRBD1. Losses at the gene ends were 3 bases for V and 7 bases for J; bases not matched to a gene: 8. This CDR3 spans 14 amino acids. The V gene's germline CDR1 is SGHRS and CDR2 YFSETQ. CDR3 amino acids: CASSSSGGMGTQYF. The CDR3 DNA is TGCGCCAGCAGCTCTTCAGGGGGCATGGGGACCCAGTACTTC.

The J gene is TRBJ2-3, the V gene TRBV28; TRBD1 might be the D (6 bases). This CDR3 is built from 13 residues. V gave up 10 bases and J gave up 4 bases, with 15 bases separating them. The germline gives CDR1 MDHEN, CDR2 SYDVKM. DNA of the CDR3: TGTGCCAACCTGGACAGAGTCTCAGATACGCAGTATTTT. Residues: CANLDRVSDTQYF.

The CDR3 loop reads CASSSGAGWQETQYF. In DNA form, the CDR3 reads TGCGCCAGCAGCTCCGGGGCGGGGTGGCAAGAGACCCAGTACTTC. The chain carries TRBV5-1 and TRBJ2-5, with D perhaps TRBD2 (6 bases). The CDR3 is 15 residues long. Germline V gene lookup returns CDR1 SGHRS and CDR2 YFSETQ. V was cut by 3 bases and J by 2 bases, with 14 bases left in between. The full variable domain, rest sourced from reference TRBV5-1 and TRBJ2-5, is KAGVTQTPRYLIKTRGQQVTLSCSPISGHRSVSWYQQTPGQGLQFLFEYFSETQRNKGNFPGRFSGRQFSNSRSEMNVSTLELGDSALYLCASSSGAGWQETQYFGPGTRLLVL.

This chain joins TRBV28 and TRBJ1-2, with D tentatively TRBD1 (5 bases). Germline-derived CDR1 and CDR2 are MDHEN and SYDVKM. Trimming removed 3 bases at V and 2 bases at J, with 16 bases between. The CDR3 sequence is 16 residues long. The CDR3 coding sequence is TGTGCCAGCAGTTTCCCCGGGGGGAGTGTCAACTATGGCTACACCTTC. It encodes CASSFPGGSVNYGYTF.

The chain joins TRBV2 to TRBJ1-4; 11 bases are shared with TRBD1. The germline V gene has CDR1 SNHLY and CDR2 FYNNEI. CDR3 length: 15 residues. V was clipped by 4 bases and J by 7 bases; unmatched bases: 5. CDR3 in DNA: TGTGCCAGCAGTGGGGGACAGGGGGTTTCTGAAAAACTGTTTTTT. Protein: CASSGGQGVSEKLFF.

The chain carries TRBV11-1 and TRBJ1-3; weak D call: TRBD1 (5 bases). Trimming pared 4 bases from V and 3 bases from J, leaving 16 bases between. The V gene's germline CDR1 is SGHAT and CDR2 FQDESV (reference sequence). CDR3 length: 16 amino acids. CDR3 DNA sequence: TGTGCCAGCAGCTCCGGGACTGCCCAGGGTGGAAACACCATATATTTT. Translation gives CASSSGTAQGGNTIYF.

The V call is TRBV29-1, the J call TRBJ2-1; D is perhaps TRBD1 (6 bases). V shed 7 bases and J shed 0 bases, with 16 bases lying between them. The length of the CDR3 is 15 residues. Looked up from germline, CDR1 is SQVTM and CDR2 is ANQGSEA. CDR3 coding DNA: TGCAGCGCCCGCCTACAGGGTAGCTCCTACAATGAGCAGTTCTTC. Its protein is CSARLQGSSYNEQFF.

The CDR3 coding sequence is TGTGCCAGCAACGCGGGGCAGGGTGAGCAGTTCTTC. It translates to CASNAGQGEQFF. This chain joins TRBV6-5 and TRBJ2-1; possibly TRBD2 for D (6 bases). The germline CDR1 and CDR2 sequences are MNHEY and SVGAGI. Between the trimmed V and J ends, which lost 7 bases and 9 bases, there was a span of 13 bases. The CDR3 totals 12 residues.

The chain employs TRBV4-2 and TRBJ2-5; 15 nucleotides agree with TRBD2. The germline V gene encodes CDR1 LGHNA and CDR2 YNFKEQ. The junction had 5 bases not matched to a gene; V was cut back by 4 bases and J by 5 bases. CDR3 size: 16 residues. The CDR3 is CASSPRTSGGAETQYF. CDR3 bases: TGTGCCAGCAGCCCAAGGACTAGCGGGGGGGCCGAGACCCAGTACTTC.

The chain joins TRBV6-5 to TRBJ2-1; the D gene is possibly TRBD2 (5 bases). The V end lost 10 bases, the J end lost 0 bases, and 16 bases lay between the germline ends. Looked up from germline, CDR1 is MNHEY and CDR2 is SVGAGI. The CDR3 loop spans 15 amino acids. CDR3 bases: TGTGCCAACTCGGGTGGGAGCCCCTCCTACAATGAGCAGTTCTTC. Residues: CANSGGSPSYNEQFF.

This clone was found once. The chain uses TRBV10-1 and TRBJ2-1, with a possible D match to TRBD2 (6 bases). CDR1 WNHNN and CDR2 SYGVQD come from the germline V gene (reference sequence). V lost 5 bases to trimming and J lost 10 bases, with 12 bases between them. This CDR3 region has 12 residues. The CDR3: CASSLREREQFF. DNA for the CDR3: TGCGCCAGCAGTTTGCGGGAACGGGAGCAGTTCTTC.

The V call is TRBV18, the J call TRBJ2-2, with D possibly being TRBD1 (5 bases). V lost 6 bases, J lost 3 bases, and 8 bases lay in between. Germline V CDR1 and CDR2: KGHSH, LQKENI. The CDR3 is 13 residues long. The CDR3 region has the DNA TGTGCCAGCTCTTCGACAGACACCGGGGAGCTGTTTTTT. As protein: CASSSTDTGELFF.